These 31 T cell receptor beta chains were sequenced from one sample in a study of cytomegalovirus exposure and HLA in healthy donors (dated 2017 in TCRdb). Library generation was performed with the immunoSEQ multiplex PCR assay. TCRdb provides this immuneACCESS table in a form limited to in-frame rearrangements. Some clones are lacking; in checked studies, under half of them reflect an unresolved V gene, and why the rest are absent is not known. The sample table contains roughly 120,000 clones; only one count was recorded for about 88% of them. Of the sample, 4% to 5.5% falls within the top ten clones. Sequencing input: PBMCs. Every receptor here comes from a man aged 18 to 35 in good health and CMV-seropositive.

The rearrangement uses TRBV27 and TRBJ1-2, with a weak D call TRBD1 (6 bases). The germline CDR1 and CDR2 sequences are MNHEY and SMNVEV (reference sequence). The CDR3 has 17 amino acids. Trimming took off 2 bases at V and 8 bases at J, with 24 bases between the two ends. The CDR3 bases are TGTGCCAGCAGTTTAGGGCCAGGGGCGTTGATGCCGTGGGGCTACACCTTC. Translation: CASSLGPGALMPWGYTF.

The chain employs TRBV27 and TRBJ1-5; TRBD1 is a possible D gene (6 bases). CDR1 MNHEY and CDR2 SMNVEV come from the germline V gene (reference sequence). V was shortened by 2 bases and J by 4 bases, with 9 bases between the two germline ends. The CDR3 spans 14 residues. The CDR3 nucleotides are TGTGCCAGCAGTTTAACAGGGCCGAATCAGCCCCAGCATTTT. This translates into CASSLTGPNQPQHF.

The DNA for the CDR3 is TGTGCCAGCAGTCGACTAGCGGGGGCCGACAATGAGCAGTTCTTC. Translated, it gives CASSRLAGADNEQFF. This chain joins TRBV6-5 and TRBJ2-1; 12 nucleotides agree with TRBD2. The CDR3 is 15 amino acids. From germline, CDR1 is MNHEY and CDR2 SVGAGI. The trim removed 5 bases at V and 5 bases at J, leaving 4 bases unmatched.

This chain links TRBV27 with TRBJ2-1; D gene unclear. This CDR3 has 13 amino acids. Germline values: CDR1 MNHEY, CDR2 SMNVEV (reference sequence). Trimming pared 0 bases from V and 4 bases from J, leaving 4 bases between. Here the CDR3 reads CASSLSRYNEQFF. The CDR3 DNA follows: TGTGCCAGCAGTTTATCGAGGTACAATGAGCAGTTCTTC.

The J gene is TRBJ2-2, the V gene TRBV28; TRBD2 agrees at 7 bases. J lost 6 bases, V lost 5 bases, and 9 bases had no gene match. The CDR3 consists of 15 residues. Germline CDR1 and CDR2: MDHEN and SYDVKM. The CDR3 protein is CASSRRRGTAGELFF. In DNA, the CDR3 is TGTGCCAGCAGTAGACGGCGGGGGACGGCCGGGGAGCTGTTTTTT.

This clone has a single count. The chain employs TRBV5-4 and TRBJ2-7; a possible D gene is TRBD2 (6 bases). The CDR3 runs 14 residues. V was pared by 2 bases and J by 7 bases, with 16 bases between. From germline, CDR1 is SGHNT and CDR2 YYREEE (reference sequence). The CDR3 loop is CASSFPGDRLEQYF. CDR3 bases: TGTGCCAGCAGCTTCCCGGGGGACCGATTGGAGCAGTACTTC.

The chain has TRBV4-1 and TRBJ2-1, with 12 positions matching TRBD2. The CDR3 is 13 amino acids. V dropped 8 bases and J dropped 9; count of bases not matched to a gene: 5. Germline V gene lookup returns CDR1 MGHRA and CDR2 YSYEKL. In DNA form, the CDR3 reads TGCGCCAGCCGACTAGCGGGGGACCCTGAGCAGTTCTTC. Protein sequence: CASRLAGDPEQFF.

The chain carries TRBV5-1 and TRBJ1-6, with D perhaps TRBD1 (6 bases). CDR3 size: 14 residues. Trimming took 3 bases from V and 10 from J, leaving 14 bases between them. Germline V gene data show CDR1 as SGHRS and CDR2 as YFSETQ. This chain's CDR3 is CASSSAGVGSPLHF. The CDR3 DNA is TGCGCCAGCAGCTCGGCAGGGGTAGGATCACCCCTCCACTTT.

V and J are TRBV10-2 and TRBJ1-5; D is unclear. CDR1 WSHSY and CDR2 SAAADI come from the germline V gene. Trimming took 1 base from V and 2 from J, leaving 3 bases between them. This CDR3 is 13 amino acids long. CDR3 sequence: CASSEFGNQPQHF. The CDR3 DNA reads as TGCGCCAGCAGTGAGTTCGGCAATCAGCCCCAGCATTTT.

The chain has TRBV6-5 and TRBJ1-6; 7 nucleotides align to TRBD1. Trimming cost V 5 bases and J 9 bases; bases outside gene matches: 7. This CDR3 region has 14 residues. Germline V CDR1 and CDR2: MNHEY, SVGAGI. This CDR3 is CASSPQGESSPLHF. The CDR3 DNA follows: TGTGCCAGCAGTCCCCAGGGGGAGAGTTCACCCCTCCACTTT.

This chain joins TRBV18 and TRBJ2-7; 7 bases align to TRBD2. V lost 0 bases to trimming and J lost 2 bases; unmatched junction nucleotides: 4. Germline V gene sequence: CDR1 KGHSH, CDR2 LQKENI. The CDR3 is made up of 15 amino acids. The CDR3 DNA sequence: TGTGCCAGCTCACCACCCAGCCGGGGGGCCTACGAGCAGTACTTC. This encodes CASSPPSRGAYEQYF. The full variable domain, its missing parts supplied by reference TRBV18 and TRBJ2-7, is NAGVMQNPRHLVRRRGQEARLRCSPMKGHSHVYWYRQLPEEGLKFMVYLQKENIIDESGMPKERFSAEFPKEGPSILRIQQVVRGDSAAYFCASSPPSRGAYEQYFGPGTRLTVT.

Only one count was recorded for this clone. The V gene is TRBV13, the J gene TRBJ2-3; TRBD1 might be the D (5 bases). Germline CDR1 and CDR2: PRHDT and FYEKMQ (reference sequence). This CDR3 spans 14 amino acids. Trimming removed 5 bases from V and 0 bases from J, with 9 bases in between. CDR3 bases: TGTGCCAGCAGCCGCAGGGCCAGCACAGATACGCAGTATTTT. Residues: CASSRRASTDTQYF.

In the case of this clone: Additional DNA sequences in this sample encode the identical CDR3. This sequence joins TRBV15 and TRBJ2-2, with D perhaps matching TRBD2 (7 bases). The CDR3 contains 15 residues. Germline V gene sequence: CDR1 LNHNV, CDR2 YYDKDF (reference sequence). V lost 1 base to trimming and J lost 5 bases, with 11 bases between them. The CDR3 reads CATSRGGGLTGELFF. In nucleotides, the CDR3 is TGTGCCACCAGCAGAGGGGGGGGCCTGACCGGGGAGCTGTTTTTT.

The CDR3 sequence is CASSAQGASTNEKLFF. The CDR3 DNA sequence: TGTGCCAGCAGCGCCCAGGGGGCATCGACTAATGAAAAACTGTTTTTT. The V call is TRBV9, the J call TRBJ1-4; TRBD1 matches at 8 bases. Germline lookup yields CDR1 SGDLS and CDR2 YYNGEE. V dropped 3 bases and J dropped 2; count of bases not matched to a gene: 6. The CDR3 contains 16 residues.

The chain uses TRBV2 and TRBJ2-5, with TRBD1 identical over 9 bases. CDR1 and CDR2 from the germline V gene are SNHLY and FYNNEI. V was clipped by 5 bases and J by 5 bases; unmatched bases: 6. There are 14 residues in the CDR3. The CDR3 nucleotides are TGTGCCAGCAGTAGGGGACAGGGCTTTGAGACCCAGTACTTC. Amino acids: CASSRGQGFETQYF.

The chain uses TRBV7-6 and TRBJ1-1; maybe TRBD1 (5 bases). Trimming took 3 bases from V and 0 from J, leaving 8 bases between them. Germline CDR1 SGHVS, CDR2 FNYEAQ. The CDR3 loop spans 14 amino acids. This chain's CDR3 is CASSLGGMNTEAFF. The CDR3 nucleotides are TGTGCCAGCAGCTTGGGGGGGATGAACACTGAAGCTTTCTTT.

This clone was recorded once. The rearrangement links TRBV5-1 to TRBJ1-4; 9 nucleotides line up with TRBD1. CDR1 SGHRS and CDR2 YFSETQ come from the germline V gene. The CDR3 is made up of 17 amino acids. V dropped 5 bases and J dropped 5; count of bases not matched to a gene: 13. Here the CDR3 reads CASSYDRGNGVNEKLFF. In DNA form, the CDR3 reads TGCGCCAGCAGTTACGACAGGGGGAATGGAGTGAATGAAAAACTGTTTTTT.

The rearrangement joins TRBV28 to TRBJ2-3, with TRBD2 matching 9 bases. V lost 4 bases and J lost 5; bases outside the gene matches: 4. The germline gives CDR1 MDHEN, CDR2 SYDVKM. This CDR3 has 14 residues. CDR3 residues: CASSSHSGGDTQYF. CDR3 coding DNA: TGTGCCAGCAGTTCTCATAGCGGGGGAGATACGCAGTATTTT.

This chain joins TRBV19 and TRBJ1-4; possible D gene TRBD1, 5 bases. V dropped 3 bases and J dropped 5 bases, with 10 bases sitting between them. Per the germline V gene, CDR1 is LNHDA and CDR2 is SQIVND (reference sequence). The CDR3 spans 14 residues. The CDR3 DNA follows: TGTGCCAGTAGTATCTCGGCAGGGAATGAAAAACTGTTTTTT. It codes for CASSISAGNEKLFF.

This chain connects TRBV6-5 to TRBJ2-1, with D maybe TRBD1 (6 bases). CDR3 length equals 12 residues. The V end lost 6 bases, the J end lost 8 bases, and 11 bases lay between the germline ends. CDR1 MNHEY and CDR2 SVGAGI come from the germline V gene. CDR3: CASRTGTDEQFF. CDR3 DNA sequence: TGTGCCAGCAGAACAGGGACCGATGAGCAGTTCTTC.

The CDR3 DNA reads TGCGCCAGCAGCCCTGACAGGGGGCAAGGCGAGCAGTACTTC. This codes for CASSPDRGQGEQYF. The rearrangement uses TRBV5-1 and TRBJ2-7; 10 bases match TRBD1. With V trimmed by 4 bases and J by 6 bases, 7 bases remained unmatched. This CDR3 has 14 amino acids. CDR1 is SGHRS, CDR2 YFSETQ, per germline.

The table lists this clone with a count of one. J is TRBJ2-7 and V is TRBV6-1; D uncertain. The CDR3 is 12 residues long. The germline gives CDR1 MNHNS, CDR2 SASEGT. The V end lost 3 bases, the J end lost 6 bases, and 9 bases lay between the germline ends. DNA for the CDR3: TGTGCCAGCAGTGACCCCCCCGGCGAGCAGTACTTC. As protein: CASSDPPGEQYF.

The chain uses TRBV6-6 and TRBJ1-4; D is ambiguous. Trimming pared 2 bases from V and 8 bases from J, leaving 18 bases between. Germline V gene lookup returns CDR1 MNHNY and CDR2 SVGAGI (reference sequence). This CDR3 has 16 amino acids. The CDR3 loop reads CASSYGETSPAEKLFF. CDR3 sequence (DNA): TGTGCCAGCAGTTACGGCGAGACAAGCCCGGCGGAAAAACTGTTTTTT.

The chain combines TRBV2 with TRBJ1-5; D is undetermined. The CDR3 runs to 13 residues. Deletions cut 7 bases from V and 8 bases from J, with 15 bases between. CDR1 is SNHLY and CDR2 is FYNNEI in the germline V gene. The DNA of the CDR3 is TGTGCCAGCAAGTGGGATCCCGGGGAGCCCCAGCATTTT. Encoded protein: CASKWDPGEPQHF.

The chain links TRBV4-3 to TRBJ2-1, with D possibly matching TRBD1 (6 bases). V was pared by 1 base and J by 7 bases, with 14 bases between. Germline V gene sequence: CDR1 LGHNA, CDR2 YSLEER. CDR3 length: 15 amino acids. Here the CDR3 DNA reads TGCGCCAGCAGCCAAGGAAACCCAGGGGTTAATGAGCAGTTCTTC. This codes for CASSQGNPGVNEQFF.

This rearrangement joins TRBV19 to TRBJ1-1; a possible D gene is TRBD1 (6 bases). Germline CDR1 reads LNHDA; CDR2 reads SQIVND (reference sequence). V was pared by 4 bases and J by 1 base, with 10 bases between. CDR3 length: 14 amino acids. DNA of the CDR3: TGTGCCAGTAGTACTCCGACAGGGAACACTGAAGCTTTCTTT. Translated: CASSTPTGNTEAFF.

The chain has TRBV2 and TRBJ2-2; 8 bases are shared with TRBD2. CDR1 and CDR2 from the germline V gene are SNHLY and FYNNEI. The ends lost 8 bases at V and 5 bases at J; junction bases unmatched: 4. The CDR3 is 13 residues long. CDR3 in DNA: TGTGCCAGCGGGCTAGCGGGTACCGGGGAGCTGTTTTTT. It specifies CASGLAGTGELFF.

The V call is TRBV27, the J call TRBJ2-7; no firm D call. CDR1 is MNHEY and CDR2 is SMNVEV in the germline V gene (reference sequence). The CDR3 has 13 amino acids. Trimming took 4 bases from V and 3 from J, leaving 10 bases between them. The CDR3 sequence is CASSYRSSYEQYF. The CDR3 coding sequence is TGTGCCAGCAGTTATCGTTCGAGCTACGAGCAGTACTTC.

V is TRBV10-3 and J is TRBJ1-3; 8 bases are shared with TRBD1. The CDR3 runs 14 residues. The germline V gene encodes CDR1 ENHRY and CDR2 SYGVKD. With 4 bases clipped from V and 3 bases from J, the junction kept 2 bases outside the gene matches. Written as DNA, the CDR3 is TGTGCCATCAGTGCAGGGGGCATTGGAAACACCATATATTTT. This gives the protein CAISAGGIGNTIYF.

The chain is built from TRBV9 and TRBJ2-5; D may be TRBD1 (6 bases). V lost 3 bases and J 4 bases, leaving 22 bases between the germline ends. This CDR3 region has 17 residues. CDR1 and CDR2 from the germline V gene are SGDLS and YYNGEE. The CDR3 DNA is TGTGCCAGCAGCGCCCAAATCGACTCCGGGACAAGAGAGACCCAGTACTTC. Its translation is CASSAQIDSGTRETQYF.

The chain couples TRBV7-2 to TRBJ2-7; 7 bases are a match to TRBD1. Germline V gene lookup returns CDR1 SGHTA and CDR2 FQGNSA. The CDR3 runs 14 residues. V lost 5 bases, J lost 4 bases, and 8 bases stayed unmatched. CDR3 coding DNA: TGTGCCAGCAGCCGGACGGGACAGCTGTACGAGCAGTACTTC. Protein product: CASSRTGQLYEQYF.